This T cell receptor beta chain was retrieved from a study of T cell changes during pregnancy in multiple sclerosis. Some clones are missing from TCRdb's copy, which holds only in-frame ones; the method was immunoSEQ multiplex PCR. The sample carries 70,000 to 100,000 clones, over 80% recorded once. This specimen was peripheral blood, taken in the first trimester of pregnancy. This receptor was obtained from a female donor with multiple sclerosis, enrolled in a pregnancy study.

The CDR3 sequence is CASSPRIRRLETQYF. DNA for the CDR3: TGCGCCAGCAGCCCACGGATCCGGAGGCTAGAGACCCAGTACTTC. The V call is TRBV5-1, the J call TRBJ2-5; possibly TRBD2 for D (5 bases). The CDR3 consists of 15 residues. Germline CDR1 and CDR2: SGHRS and YFSETQ. Trimming stripped 4 bases from V and 4 bases from J, with 17 bases between.